At least ten counts were recorded for the clone carrying this T cell receptor (beta chain). Its specificity is not known. Germline V gene lookup returns CDR1 SEHNR and CDR2 FQNEAQ (reference sequence). This CDR3 is built from 16 residues. J lost 3 bases, V lost 4 bases, and 7 bases had no gene match. The sample comes from a study of neurological immune-mediated disorders. TCRdb re-called the 5' RACE reads with MiXCR, one entry per CDR3 protein. This sample carries some 50,000 distinct CDR3 sequences, roughly 2% of them seen once, and the ten largest clones take around 2.1%. Study-level results: Multiple sclerosis patients had less TCR clonal expansion than even healthy controls, unlike HTLV-1-associated myelopathy.

The clonotype originates from a woman aged 40 to 50 with multiple sclerosis. The chain recombines TRBV7-9 with TRBJ1-2, with 11 bases lining up with TRBD1. The sample was PBMCs. CDR3 nucleotides: TGTGCCAGCAGCTCACGCCGGGGACAGGGGGACTATGGCTACACCTTC. Its translation: CASSSRRGQGDYGYTF.